The source of this T cell receptor beta chain is a study of graft-versus-host responses after intestinal transplantation. V lost 0 bases and J 2 bases, leaving 15 bases between the germline ends. CDR3 length: 16 amino acids. Per germline, CDR1 SGDLS and CDR2 YYNGEE. Data came from immunoSEQ multiplex PCR; TCRdb stores just in-frame clones and leaves some out. The sample lists around 92,000 clones, 86% seen once, with 1.4% in the top ten. This sequence was found in a human patient who received an intestinal transplant, so some T cells may come from the graft donor. The sample was PBMCs, taken 255 days after intestinal transplant. This chain uses TRBV9 with TRBJ2-7; D unclear. For the CDR3, the DNA is TGTGCCAGCAGCGTAGAAGTAGGGTCGAGCCCCTACGAGCAGTACTTC. Translated, it gives CASSVEVGSSPYEQYF. Looking up the rest from reference TRBV9 and TRBJ2-7 gives the full variable domain: DSGVTQTPKHLITATGQRVTLRCSPRSGDLSVYWYQQSLDQGLQFLIQYYNGEERAKGNILERFSAQQFPDLHSELNLSSLELGDSALYFCASSVEVGSSPYEQYFGPGTRLTVT.